The T cell receptor (beta chain) under discussion was sequenced for a study of blood T cell repertoires in COVID-19. Overall study: Italy, Spain and the United States were the sources of the convalescent and acute COVID-19 samples. The cDNA or gDNA used as material had been derived from T cells, B-cell-depleted T cells, or PBMCs.

Original methodology: Amplification of reference gene primers provided the estimated nucleated cell counts. TCRdb keeps only in-frame clones here, not all; method: immunoSEQ multiplex PCR. V, J and clone size are taken as reported in that table, and D and trimming were inferred from the DNA itself. This sample has roughly 82,000 clones, with over 70% found just once. Trimming at V came to 1 base and at J to 6 bases, leaving 10 bases not matched to a gene. Germline V gene data show CDR1 as LGHDT and CDR2 as YNNKEL (reference sequence). This CDR3 has 18 amino acids. The sample taken for sequencing was peripheral blood. The TCR was taken from a woman aged 60 to 75 with acute or convalescent COVID-19. This chain connects TRBV3-1 (or the pseudogene TRBV3-2) to TRBJ2-1; 12 bases are shared with TRBD2. CDR3 protein: CASSQGFGLAGRINEQFF. DNA of the CDR3: TGTGCCAGCAGCCAAGGTTTTGGACTAGCGGGAAGGATCAATGAGCAGTTCTTC.